This entry lists 6 T cell receptor beta chains sequenced from one sample in a study of CD8 T cells in Susac syndrome. Reverse transcription of roughly 0.45 to 1 ug RNA used random hexamers. Via MiXCR, TCRdb re-called the immunoSEQ multiplex PCR reads, giving one row per CDR3 protein. The sample yields 20,000 to 25,000 distinct CDR3 sequences, more than 85% seen once. Source material: CD8+ T cells from PBMCs. The receptors shown here come from a human donor in good health.

Concerning this clonotype: At one end, the junction sequence differs from germline, possibly due to a read error. The V gene is TRBV4-3, the J gene TRBJ2-1; 8 bases are shared with TRBD2. The CDR3 loop spans 16 amino acids. Germline CDR1 and CDR2: LGHNA and YSLEER. The CDR3 region has the DNA TGCGCCAGCAGCCAAGGACTAACGGGGGGGTACAATGGGCAGTTCTTC. Translation gives CASSQGLTGGYNGQFF.

The chain links TRBV4-3 to TRBJ2-7, with TRBD1 as a possible D gene (6 bases). V gave up 4 bases and J gave up 0 bases, with 16 bases separating them. Per germline, CDR1 LGHNA and CDR2 YSLEER. This CDR3 has 16 residues. CDR3: CASSRPGHHLSYEQYF. For the CDR3, the DNA is TGCGCCAGCAGCCGTCCGGGACACCATCTCTCCTACGAGCAGTACTTC.

On this clonotype itself: A junction end diverges from the germline sequence, so it may reflect a read error. This chain links TRBV27 with TRBJ1-2; 7 nucleotides agree with TRBD1. The CDR3 loop spans 15 amino acids. CDR1 is MNHEY and CDR2 is SMNVEV in the germline V gene (reference sequence). CDR3 protein: CASSPPQNRGIGHTF. CDR3 in DNA: TGTGCCAGCAGTCCCCCTCAAAACAGGGGAATTGGCCACACCTTC.

This chain links TRBV7-2 with TRBJ2-5; D tentatively reads TRBD1 or TRBD2 (5 bases each). The CDR3 is made up of 13 amino acids. Trimming left V 2 bases short and J 5 bases short, with 9 bases between. Germline assignment: CDR1 SGHTA and CDR2 FQGNSA. The CDR3 DNA sequence: TGTGCCAGCAGCTTAAGGGGACGGGAGACCCAGTACTTC. This translates into CASSLRGRETQYF.

This chain uses TRBV7-8 with TRBJ2-5; perhaps D is TRBD1 or TRBD2 (5 bases each). Trimming took 5 bases from V and 5 from J, leaving 15 bases between them. The germline CDR1 and CDR2 sequences are SGHVS and FQNEAQ. The CDR3 sequence is 14 residues long. CDR3 coding DNA: TGTGCCAGCAGCCCTTGGGACGGGCGGGAGACCCAGTACTTC. It is translated as CASSPWDGRETQYF.

The chain carries TRBV6-1 and TRBJ2-1, with TRBD1 as a possible D gene (6 bases). The CDR3 spans 15 residues. Germline lookup yields CDR1 MNHNS and CDR2 SASEGT. V was cut by 6 bases and J by 7 bases, with 19 bases left in between. The chain's CDR3 is CASRGRDTGINEQFF. Here the CDR3 DNA reads TGTGCCAGCAGGGGGAGAGATACAGGGATAAATGAGCAGTTCTTC.